These T cell receptor beta chains were read from a single sample in a study of beta chain features in type 1 diabetes. Using immunoSEQ multiplex PCR, the repertoire was profiled, and TCRdb retains in-frame clones only, with some absent. The sample contains nearly 700,000 clones, roughly 13% of which appear only once. The sample comprised naive CD4+ T cells from blood. The receptors derive from a man between 18 and 35 years old with type 1 diabetes. Both conserved end residues are part of each CDR3. A D gene is named only where the DNA matches it firmly. A row's size may be missing; if present it is once, few, many or a size class.

>-|TRBJ2-3|-|TRBV5-1
CASSLGGASDTQYF
TGCGCCAGCAGCTTAGGAGGGGCATCAGATACGCAGTATTTT
>few|TRBJ2-7|TRBD1|TRBV7-6
CASSLATGGEQYF
TGTGCCAGCAGCTTAGCTACAGGGGGCGAGCAGTACTTC
>few|TRBJ1-2|TRBD1|TRBV11-2
CASSSPGGPNYGYTF
TGTGCCAGCAGCTCCCCAGGGGGGCCTAACTATGGCTACACCTTC
>-|TRBJ2-7|-|TRBV30
CAWSVNSYEQYF
TGTGCCTGGAGTGTAAACTCCTACGAGCAGTACTTC
>few|TRBJ2-3|TRBD2|TRBV29-1
CSVEEASGGTDTQYF
TGCAGCGTTGAAGAAGCTAGCGGGGGCACAGATACGCAGTATTTT
>-|TRBJ2-3|-|TRBV28
CASSFHPIWDGSAGDTQYF
TGTGCCAGCAGTTTTCACCCTATATGGGACGGTTCAGCAGGAGATACGCAGTATTTT
>-|TRBJ2-1|-|TRBV5-4
CASSSEPYNEQFF
TGTGCCAGCAGCTCAGAGCCCTACAATGAGCAGTTCTTC
>few|TRBJ1-5|TRBD1|TRBV10-3
CAISSGGGNQPQHF
TGTGCCATCTCTTCAGGGGGAGGGAATCAGCCCCAGCATTTT
>-|TRBJ2-6|-|TRBV5-6
CASSLGGSGANVLTF
TGTGCCAGCAGCTTGGGAGGGTCTGGGGCCAACGTCCTGACTTTC
>-|TRBJ2-5|TRBD1|TRBV13
CASSSGGQKKETQYF
TGTGCCAGCAGCTCAGGGGGACAGAAAAAAGAGACCCAGTACTTC
>few|TRBJ1-5|TRBD1|TRBV30
CAWSVRGPAGQSNRPQHF
TGTGCCTGGAGTGTACGAGGACCAGCGGGACAGAGCAATCGGCCCCAGCATTTT
>-|TRBJ2-2|-|TRBV4-1
CASSQDAQAANTGELFF
TGCGCCAGCAGCCAAGACGCACAGGCCGCGAACACCGGGGAGCTGTTTTTT
>few|TRBJ1-2|-|TRBV18
CASSPRAGEAYGYTF
TGTGCCAGCTCACCACGGGCAGGGGAAGCCTATGGCTACACCTTC
>few|TRBJ1-6|-|TRBV9
CASSIDGGGTHNSPLHF
TGTGCCAGCAGCATCGACGGGGGAGGGACCCATAATTCACCCCTCCACTTT
>few|TRBJ1-6|-|TRBV30
CAWSVVGDSPLHF
TGTGCCTGGAGTGTGGTAGGGGACTCACCCCTCCACTTT
>few|TRBJ2-5|-|TRBV29-1
CSVAYQETQYF
TGCAGCGTTGCATACCAAGAGACCCAGTACTTC
>-|TRBJ1-6|-|TRBV10-3
CAISPWEGDSPLHF
TGTGCCATCAGCCCCTGGGAGGGTGATTCACCCCTCCACTTT
>-|TRBJ2-1|TRBD2|TRBV30
CAWGGHFGTSGGGEQFF
TGTGCCTGGGGCGGGCACTTCGGAACTAGCGGGGGAGGTGAGCAGTTCTTC
>-|TRBJ2-4|TRBD2|TRBV11-2
CASSPGRENIQYF
TGTGCCAGCAGCCCGGGGAGGGAAAACATTCAGTACTTC
>-|TRBJ1-1|-|TRBV25-1
CASSESQGRAEAFF
TGTGCCAGCAGTGAATCACAGGGTCGGGCTGAAGCTTTCTTT
>-|TRBJ1-3|-|TRBV30
CAGRDTGNTIYF
TGTGCCGGCCGGGACACTGGAAACACCATATATTTT
>few|TRBJ2-5|-|TRBV11-2
CASSLDRTQETQYF
TGTGCCAGCAGCTTAGATAGAACCCAAGAGACCCAGTACTTC
>-|TRBJ2-2|-|TRBV7-2
CASSLGPSSAGELFF
TGTGCCAGCAGCCTCGGACCCTCCTCGGCCGGGGAGCTGTTTTTT
>few|TRBJ1-2|-|TRBV30
CAWSVSRVPGYTF
TGTGCCTGGAGTGTATCTCGGGTCCCGGGCTACACCTTC
>few|TRBJ2-7|-|TRBV18
CASSPIPRVEQYF
TGTGCCAGCTCACCAATTCCCAGGGTCGAGCAGTACTTC